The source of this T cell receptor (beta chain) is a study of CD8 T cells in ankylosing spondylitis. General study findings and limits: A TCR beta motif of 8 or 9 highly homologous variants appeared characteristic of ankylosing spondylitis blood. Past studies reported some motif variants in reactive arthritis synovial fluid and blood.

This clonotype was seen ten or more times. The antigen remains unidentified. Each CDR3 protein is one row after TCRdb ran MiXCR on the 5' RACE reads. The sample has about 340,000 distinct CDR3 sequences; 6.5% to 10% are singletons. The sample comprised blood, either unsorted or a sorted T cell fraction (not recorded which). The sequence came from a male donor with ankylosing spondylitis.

As DNA, the CDR3 is TGTGCCAGCAGTGAATCTGCCGGGAGAGGCTCCTACGAGCAGTACTTC. Amino acid sequence: CASSESAGRGSYEQYF. The chain is built from TRBV2 and TRBJ2-7; tentatively, D is TRBD2 (6 bases). Germline V gene data show CDR1 as SNHLY and CDR2 as FYNNEI. V gave up 2 bases and J gave up 0 bases, with 14 bases separating them. The CDR3 consists of 16 residues.